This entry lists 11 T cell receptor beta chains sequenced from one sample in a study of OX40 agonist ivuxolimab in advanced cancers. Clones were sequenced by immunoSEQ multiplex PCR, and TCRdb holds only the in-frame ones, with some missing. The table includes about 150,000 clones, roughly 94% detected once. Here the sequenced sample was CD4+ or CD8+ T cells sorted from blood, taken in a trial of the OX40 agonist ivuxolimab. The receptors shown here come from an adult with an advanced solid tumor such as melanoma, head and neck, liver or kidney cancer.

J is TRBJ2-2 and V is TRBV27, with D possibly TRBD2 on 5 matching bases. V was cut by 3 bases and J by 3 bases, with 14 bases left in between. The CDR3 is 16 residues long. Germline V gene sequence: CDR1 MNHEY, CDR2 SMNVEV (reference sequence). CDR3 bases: TGTGCCAGCAGTTTCAGAATCTCCGGGGACACCGGGGAGCTGTTTTTT. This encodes CASSFRISGDTGELFF.

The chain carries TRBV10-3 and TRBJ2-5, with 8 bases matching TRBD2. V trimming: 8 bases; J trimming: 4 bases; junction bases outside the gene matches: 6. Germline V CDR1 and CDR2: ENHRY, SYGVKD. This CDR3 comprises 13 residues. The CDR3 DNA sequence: TGTGCCATCGGGGGACTAGGGGGAGAGACCCAGTACTTC. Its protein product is CAIGGLGGETQYF.

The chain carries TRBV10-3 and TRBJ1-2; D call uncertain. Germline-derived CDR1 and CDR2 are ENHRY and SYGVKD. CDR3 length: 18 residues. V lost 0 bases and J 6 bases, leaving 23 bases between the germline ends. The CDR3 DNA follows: TGTGCCATCAGTGAGTCCGGAGAGTCGACGCTCAACGATCATGGCTACACCTTC. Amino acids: CAISESGESTLNDHGYTF.

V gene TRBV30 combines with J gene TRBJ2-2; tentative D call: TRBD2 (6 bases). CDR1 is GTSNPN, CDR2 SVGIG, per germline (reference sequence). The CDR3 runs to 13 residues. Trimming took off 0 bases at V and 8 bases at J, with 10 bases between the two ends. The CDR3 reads CAWSVGGMGELFF. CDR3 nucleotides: TGTGCCTGGAGTGTTGGGGGGATGGGGGAGCTGTTTTTT.

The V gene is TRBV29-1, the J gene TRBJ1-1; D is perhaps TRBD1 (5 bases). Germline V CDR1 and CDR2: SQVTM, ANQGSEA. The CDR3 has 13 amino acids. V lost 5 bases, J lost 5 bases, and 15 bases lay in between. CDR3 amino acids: CSVLGRAETEAFF. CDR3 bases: TGCAGCGTTCTAGGCAGGGCGGAGACTGAAGCTTTCTTT.

CDR3 sequence: CASSLEGEVYEQYF. The CDR3 region has the DNA TGCGCCAGCAGCTTGGAGGGAGAAGTTTACGAGCAGTACTTC. The chain carries TRBV5-1 and TRBJ2-7; TRBD2 is a possible D gene (5 bases). The germline CDR1 and CDR2 sequences are SGHRS and YFSETQ. Trimming pared 0 bases from V and 4 bases from J, leaving 11 bases between. The length of the CDR3 is 14 residues.

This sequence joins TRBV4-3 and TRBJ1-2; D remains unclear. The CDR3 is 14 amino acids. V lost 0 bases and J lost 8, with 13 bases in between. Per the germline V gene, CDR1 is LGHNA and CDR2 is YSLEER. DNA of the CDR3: TGCGCCAGCAGCCAAGAACGACTTCGAGGAGGCTACACCTTC. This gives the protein CASSQERLRGGYTF.

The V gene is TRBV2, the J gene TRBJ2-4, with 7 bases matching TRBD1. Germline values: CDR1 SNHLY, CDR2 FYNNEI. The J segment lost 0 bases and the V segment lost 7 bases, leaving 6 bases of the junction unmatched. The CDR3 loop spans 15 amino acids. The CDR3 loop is CASKTDRVAKNIQYF. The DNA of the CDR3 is TGTGCCAGCAAAACCGACAGGGTAGCCAAAAACATTCAGTACTTC.

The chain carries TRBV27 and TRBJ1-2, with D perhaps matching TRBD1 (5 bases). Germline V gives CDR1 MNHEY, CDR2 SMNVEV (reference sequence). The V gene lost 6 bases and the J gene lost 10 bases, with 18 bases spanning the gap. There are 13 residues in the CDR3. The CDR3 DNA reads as TGTGCCAGCAGCTGGGGATCGGGGGGGTACTACACCTTC. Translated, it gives CASSWGSGGYYTF.

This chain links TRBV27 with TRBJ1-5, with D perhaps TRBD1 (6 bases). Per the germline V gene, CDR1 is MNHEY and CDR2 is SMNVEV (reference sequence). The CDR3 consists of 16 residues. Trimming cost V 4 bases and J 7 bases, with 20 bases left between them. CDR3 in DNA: TGTGCCAGCAGTTCCTGGGACGGAATCAGGGGACAGCCCCAGCATTTT. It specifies CASSSWDGIRGQPQHF.

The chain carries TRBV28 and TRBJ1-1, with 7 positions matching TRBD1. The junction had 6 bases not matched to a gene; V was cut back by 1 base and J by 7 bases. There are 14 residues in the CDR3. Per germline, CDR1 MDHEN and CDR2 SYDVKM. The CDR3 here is CASSLLTGPFEAFF. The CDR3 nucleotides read TGTGCCAGCAGTTTATTGACAGGGCCCTTTGAAGCTTTCTTT. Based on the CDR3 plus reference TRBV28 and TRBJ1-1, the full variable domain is DVKVTQSSRYLVKRTGEKVFLECVQDMDHENMFWYRQDPGLGLRLIYFSYDVKMKEKGDIPEGYSVSREKKERFSLILESASTNQTSMYLCASSLLTGPFEAFFGQGTRLTVV.